Here is one T cell receptor (beta chain) with its context. Its antigen is not identified. V was cut by 0 bases and J by 6 bases, with 18 bases left in between. CDR1 is MNHEY and CDR2 is SVGEGT in the germline V gene. The CDR3 loop spans 16 amino acids. The sample comes from a study of T cell responses to AZD1222 COVID-19 vaccine. Repertoires were generated with immunoSEQ multiplex PCR, while TCRdb's copy carries only in-frame clones and drops some. The data contain approximately 26,000 clones, roughly 88% of them seen just once; the ten biggest clones take up less than 3.5%. Findings and limits, study-wide: Clonal diversity was possibly underestimated; the donors were predominantly white British and more often female. Repertoires were sampled only after the peak T cell response. Recipients of two AZD1222 doses showed rising Spike-specific TCR breadth and depth. Nearly half of spike-specific TCRs reportedly target variant regions that are unmutated in the B.1.351 and B.1.1.7 variants.

This sequence joins TRBV6-2 or TRBV6-3 and TRBJ2-7, with D tentatively TRBD2 (5 bases). Sequenced material: peripheral blood, taken 28 days after the second AZD1222 dose. This receptor was taken from an adult who received the AZD1222 COVID-19 vaccine. The chain's CDR3 is CASSYSTTRISTEQYF. The CDR3 DNA sequence: TGTGCCAGCAGTTACTCGACTACCAGAATTTCGACCGAGCAGTACTTC.